This entry lists 24 T cell receptor beta chains sequenced from one sample in a study of read filtering for tumor transcriptome and immune sequencing. This library used approximately 390 ng RNA and molecular barcoded adaptors spanning alpha/delta and beta/gamma chains. TCRdb re-derived calls from the reads in MiXCR, one entry per CDR3 protein. Found here are about 63,000 distinct CDR3 sequences, 11% to 15% of them singletons; the top ten hold 40% to 55%. Source material: a population of CD138-negative cells sorted from bone marrow. Every receptor here comes from a donor older than 35 with multiple myeloma.

About this clonotype: Germline is not matched at one junction end, which may reflect a read error. The gene calls are TRBV7-2 and TRBJ2-1; 7 positions match TRBD2. Germline assignment: CDR1 SGHTA and CDR2 FQGNSA. The CDR3 covers 15 residues. The CDR3 DNA sequence: TGTGTCAGCAGCACAAAGCGGGGTTACCGGGATGAGCAGTTCTTC. Translation gives CVSSTKRGYRDEQFF.

The V and J genes are TRBV25-1 and TRBJ2-1; D not resolved. Trimming cost V 3 bases and J 7 bases, with 13 bases left between them. The CDR3 extends over 14 amino acids. CDR1 and CDR2 from the germline V gene are MGHDK and SYGVNS. CDR3 region: CASSEFSWGNEQFF. The CDR3 coding sequence is TGTGCCAGCAGTGAGTTCAGCTGGGGAAATGAGCAGTTCTTC.

This clonotype was counted many times. The chain has TRBV29-1 and TRBJ1-2, with 7 positions matching TRBD1. CDR1 SQVTM and CDR2 ANQGSEA come from the germline V gene. The CDR3 runs to 14 residues. V trimming: 1 base; J trimming: 5 bases; junction bases outside the gene matches: 7. CDR3 sequence (DNA): TGCAGCGTTGAAGGTCTGGGACAGATTTATGGCTACACCTTC. The encoded protein is CSVEGLGQIYGYTF. The variable domain in full, completed from reference TRBV29-1 and TRBJ1-2, reads SAVISQKPSRDICQRGTSLTIQCQVDSQVTMMFWYRQQPGQSLTLIATANQGSEATYESGFVIDKFPISRPNLTFSTLTVSNMSPEDSSIYLCSVEGLGQIYGYTFGSGTRLTVV.

The table lists this clonotype with many counts. This sequence joins TRBV29-1 and TRBJ1-1; perhaps TRBD1 as D (5 bases). CDR1 and CDR2 from the germline V gene are SQVTM and ANQGSEA. The V end was cut by 3 bases, the J end by 0 bases, with 5 bases between. The length of the CDR3 is 12 residues. The DNA for the CDR3 is TGCAGCGTTGACAGGGTGAACACTGAAGCTTTCTTT. Its translation: CSVDRVNTEAFF.

The chain recombines TRBV28 with TRBJ2-7; tentative D call: TRBD1 (6 bases). Trimming removed 6 bases from V and 4 bases from J, with 31 bases in between. The CDR3 consists of 19 residues. Looked up from germline, CDR1 is MDHEN and CDR2 is SYDVKM. CDR3 nucleotide sequence: TGTGCCAGCAGCCACGGCCTGGCCAACAGGGACGGGGTCCAGTACGAGCAGTACTTC. Translation gives CASSHGLANRDGVQYEQYF.

Turning to this clonotype: The junction departs from germline at one end; a sequencing error may be responsible. The V gene is TRBV7-9, the J gene TRBJ2-7, with D perhaps assigned TRBD1 or TRBD2 (5 bases each). CDR1 and CDR2 from the germline V gene are SEHNR and FQNEAQ (reference sequence). The CDR3 is 13 residues long. The CDR3 region is CASTAWGSAERYF. DNA for the CDR3: TGTGCCAGCACCGCGTGGGGGTCAGCCGAGCGGTACTTC.

This clonotype has just a few counts. Just one base apart from a much larger clone, this may be a read error. The rearrangement joins TRBV11-2 to TRBJ1-1; the D gene is possibly TRBD1 (5 bases). Trimming removed 7 bases from V and 4 bases from J, with 13 bases in between. The length of the CDR3 is 13 residues. CDR1 SGHAT and CDR2 FQNNGV come from the germline V gene. The CDR3 DNA is TGTGCCAGCACCGTGGACATGGGCACTGAAGCTTTCTTT. It encodes CASTVDMGTEAFF.

About this clonotype: This may arise from a read error, as a much more abundant clone is one base away. The rearrangement joins TRBV28 to TRBJ2-5; D is unresolved. CDR1 and CDR2 from the germline V gene are MDHEN and SYDVKM. This CDR3 region has 12 residues. CDR3 coding DNA: TGTGCCAGCACCAAGTACCAAGAGACCCAGGATTTC. Protein product: CASTKYQETQDF.

This clonotype was seen many times. The chain links TRBV6-1 to TRBJ2-5; 10 bases are shared with TRBD2. The CDR3 totals 16 residues. With 6 bases clipped from V and 3 bases from J, the junction kept 10 bases outside the gene matches. CDR1 and CDR2 (germline): MNHNS, SASEGT. This chain's CDR3 is CASRDISGRAKETQYF. The CDR3 DNA is TGTGCCAGCAGGGATATAAGCGGGAGGGCCAAAGAGACCCAGTACTTC.

On this clonotype itself: A read error may be the cause here, since a much bigger clone is one base away. This chain links TRBV11-2 with TRBJ2-1, with TRBD2 matching over 8 bases. CDR1 SGHAT and CDR2 FQNNGV come from the germline V gene. The CDR3 runs 17 residues. The CDR3 region is CASSRNKAGALYNERFF. The CDR3 DNA reads TGTGCCAGCAGCCGAAATAAAGCGGGAGCCCTGTACAATGAGCGGTTCTTC.

The chain links TRBV20-1 to TRBJ2-7, with 14 bases fitting TRBD2. The germline V gene has CDR1 DFQATT and CDR2 SNEGSKA (reference sequence). The CDR3 is 14 amino acids. V was pared by 4 bases and J by 6 bases, with 5 bases of the junction left unmatched. In nucleotides, the CDR3 is TGCAGTGCTACCCGGGGACTAGCGGGAGCCGAGCAGTACTTC. Amino acids: CSATRGLAGAEQYF.

This clonotype was recorded many times. V usage is TRBV12-3 or TRBV12-4 and J usage is TRBJ2-1, with D hard to call. This CDR3 comprises 14 residues. V was pared by 10 bases and J by 7 bases, with 20 bases between. Written as DNA, the CDR3 is TGTGCCATTCGCGGACCTCTCTACGGAAATGAGCAGTTCTTC. Protein product: CAIRGPLYGNEQFF.

Regarding this clonotype: One end of the junction fails to match germline, which may point to a read error. This chain joins TRBV20-1 and TRBJ2-7; tentative D call: TRBD1 (5 bases). From germline, CDR1 is DFQATT and CDR2 SNEGSKA (reference sequence). The CDR3 is 14 residues long. The chain's CDR3 is CSARGTPSSYEQYF. For the CDR3, the DNA is TGCAGTGCTAGAGGGACACCTTCGTCCTACGAGCAGTATTTC.

This clonotype has ten or more counts. V is TRBV5-1 and J is TRBJ1-4; no clear D. The germline V gene encodes CDR1 SGHRS and CDR2 YFSETQ. This CDR3 region has 14 residues. V lost 0 bases to trimming and J lost 2 bases, with 5 bases between them. The CDR3 DNA sequence: TGCGCCAGCAGCTTGGACGGTACTAATGAAAAACTGTTTTTT. Protein sequence: CASSLDGTNEKLFF.

V and J are TRBV27 and TRBJ2-2; the D gene is possibly TRBD2 (6 bases). From germline, CDR1 is MNHEY and CDR2 SMNVEV (reference sequence). This CDR3 has 13 residues. The germline V and J ends were trimmed by 5 bases and 7 bases, with 11 bases remaining between them. CDR3 DNA sequence: TGTGCCAGCAGTCGGTCGGGGGACGGGGAGCTGTTTTTT. Protein product: CASSRSGDGELFF.

At least ten counts were recorded for this clonotype. The chain has TRBV5-1 and TRBJ1-1, with D unresolved. This CDR3 is 15 amino acids long. The germline gives CDR1 SGHRS, CDR2 YFSETQ. V was cut by 4 bases and J by 7 bases, with 20 bases left in between. DNA for the CDR3: TGCGCCAGCAGCACCGACGGACGGTCAACGGTTGAAGCTTTCTTT. The encoded protein is CASSTDGRSTVEAFF.

There are many counts of this clonotype. The rearrangement joins TRBV23-1 to TRBJ2-1; 12 nucleotides align to TRBD2. TRBV23-1 is an ORF, with its function uncertain. The J segment lost 3 bases and the V segment lost 2 bases, leaving 8 bases of the junction unmatched. This CDR3 comprises 18 residues. This CDR3 reads CASSQGELAGGNYNEQFF. The CDR3 coding sequence is TGCGCCAGCAGTCAAGGAGAACTAGCGGGAGGCAACTACAATGAGCAGTTCTTC.

This clonotype occurred many times. The chain is built from TRBV20-1 and TRBJ2-1, with 9 bases that match TRBD2. Germline trimming cut 6 bases from V and 7 bases from J; bases unmatched to any gene: 10. Germline CDR1 DFQATT, CDR2 SNEGSKA (reference sequence). The CDR3 extends over 14 amino acids. Written as DNA, the CDR3 is TGCAGTGCGAAATCCGGGACTAGCAATAATGAGCAGTTCTTC. Translation: CSAKSGTSNNEQFF.

The gene calls are TRBV12-3 or TRBV12-4 and TRBJ1-2, with TRBD1 identical over 7 bases. This CDR3 is 14 amino acids long. V was pared by 6 bases and J by 4 bases, with 8 bases of the junction left unmatched. This CDR3 reads CASRGGGTSYGYTF. CDR3 sequence (DNA): TGTGCCAGCAGGGGAGGGGGCACGAGCTATGGCTACACCTTC.

There are a few counts of this clonotype. The rearrangement uses TRBV30 and TRBJ1-2, with 8 nucleotides matching TRBD1. V was pared by 8 bases and J by 7 bases, with 9 bases of the junction left unmatched. This CDR3 has 12 amino acids. Germline lookup yields CDR1 GTSNPN and CDR2 SVGIG (reference sequence). CDR3 in amino acids: CAARDRMSGYTF. In nucleotides, the CDR3 is TGTGCCGCCCGGGACAGGATGAGTGGCTACACCTTC.

This clonotype showed up many times. The rearrangement links TRBV28 to TRBJ2-7, with D tentatively TRBD2 (6 bases). V lost 10 bases and J lost 0, with 16 bases in between. The germline CDR1 and CDR2 sequences are MDHEN and SYDVKM. The CDR3 sequence is 14 residues long. This CDR3 is CATRSGGPSYEQYF. CDR3 coding DNA: TGTGCCACCAGATCCGGGGGACCCTCCTACGAGCAGTACTTC.

This clonotype was counted only a few times. The rearrangement uses TRBV20-1 and TRBJ2-1; possibly TRBD2 for D (5 bases). Germline CDR1 and CDR2: DFQATT and SNEGSKA (reference sequence). CDR3 length: 16 amino acids. V was trimmed by 5 bases and J by 1 base, leaving 18 bases between them. The CDR3 coding sequence is TGCAGTGCTCGCCTTATATTAAGCGGATCCTACAATGAGCAGTTCTTC. This gives the protein CSARLILSGSYNEQFF.

A remark on this clonotype: The junction departs from germline at one end; a sequencing error may be responsible. The chain combines TRBV27 with TRBJ1-1; a weak D match, TRBD1 (5 bases). Germline-derived CDR1 and CDR2 are MNHEY and SMNVEV (reference sequence). The CDR3 covers 13 residues. CDR3 sequence (DNA): TGTGCCAGCAGTTTATCCGACAGTGAACGCGGGGTGTTT. Translation: CASSLSDSERGVF.

This clonotype was counted many times. This rearrangement joins TRBV7-3 to TRBJ2-2; 7 bases are a match to TRBD2. The CDR3 extends over 13 amino acids. Germline lookup yields CDR1 SGHTA and CDR2 FQGTGA. J gave up 5 bases and V 4 bases, and 1 base lay outside the gene matches. CDR3 loop: CASSSGLTGELFF. The CDR3 DNA reads as TGTGCCAGCAGCTCGGGACTAACCGGGGAGCTGTTTTTT. Full variable domain (missing parts from reference TRBV7-3 and TRBJ2-2): GAGVSQTPSNKVTEKGKYVELRCDPISGHTALYWYRQSLGQGPEFLIYFQGTGAADDSGLPNDRFFAVRPEGSVSTLKIQRTERGDSAVYLCASSSGLTGELFFGEGSRLTVL.